The present T cell receptor (beta chain) was sequenced within a study of OX40 agonist ivuxolimab in advanced cancers. Study summary: Participants, approximately 80% male, averaged around 60 years of age, ranging from roughly 20 to 80.

The study, taken as a whole, reports: Averaged across samples, CD8+ T cells carried more expanded clones than CD4+ did. Partial responders at 0.1-3.0 mg/kg had among the lowest clonal expansion.

TCRdb keeps only in-frame clones here, not all; method: immunoSEQ multiplex PCR. The top ten hold over 2% of the sample, which has around 69,000 clones, approximately 86% seen once. With regard to this clone: Its target is not known.

V was clipped by 4 bases and J by 0 bases; unmatched bases: 6. The CDR3 sequence is 16 residues long. CDR1 SEHNR and CDR2 FQNEAQ come from the germline V gene (reference sequence). This chain connects TRBV7-9 to TRBJ1-2, with 9 bases identical to TRBD1. The source of this sequence is an adult with an advanced solid tumor such as melanoma, head and neck, liver or kidney cancer. Here the sequenced sample was CD4+ or CD8+ T cells sorted from blood, taken in a trial of the OX40 agonist ivuxolimab. The CDR3 reads CASSSLRQGANYGYTF. DNA for the CDR3: TGTGCCAGCAGCTCGCTGAGACAGGGGGCTAACTATGGCTACACCTTC.